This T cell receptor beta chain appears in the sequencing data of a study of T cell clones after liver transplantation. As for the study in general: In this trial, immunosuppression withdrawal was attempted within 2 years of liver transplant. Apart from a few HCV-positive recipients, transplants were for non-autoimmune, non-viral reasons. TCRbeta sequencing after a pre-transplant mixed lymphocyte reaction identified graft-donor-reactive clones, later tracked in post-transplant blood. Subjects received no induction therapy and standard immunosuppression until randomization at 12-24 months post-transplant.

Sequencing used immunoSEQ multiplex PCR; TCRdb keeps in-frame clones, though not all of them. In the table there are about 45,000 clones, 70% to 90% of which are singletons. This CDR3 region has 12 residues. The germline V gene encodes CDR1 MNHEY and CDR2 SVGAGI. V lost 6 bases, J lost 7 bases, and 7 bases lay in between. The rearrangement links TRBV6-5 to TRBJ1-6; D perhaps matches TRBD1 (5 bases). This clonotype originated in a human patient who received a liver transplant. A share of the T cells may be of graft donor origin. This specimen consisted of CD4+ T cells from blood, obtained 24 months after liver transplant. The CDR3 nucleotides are TGTGCCAGCAGCCCAGGGAATTCACCCCTCCACTTT. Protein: CASSPGNSPLHF.